A selection of T cell receptor beta chains follows, all from one sample in a study of cytomegalovirus exposure and HLA in healthy donors. Clones were read by immunoSEQ multiplex PCR, and TCRdb kept only the in-frame ones, dropping some. The sample shows around 170,000 clones, 80% to 85% of them seen only once. Input material: PBMCs. All receptors derive from a woman younger than 35 in good health and CMV-seronegative. Each CDR3 is given with its conserved first and last residue. The order of the fields is D gene, J gene, clone size, V gene, CDR3 DNA, CDR3 protein. D genes are given only for firm matches. Size tells how often a clone was seen (once, few, many) or the class of an expanded clone, and some rows leave it out.

.,TRBJ2-7,.,TRBV15,TGTGCCACCAGCTCCTCGGCGGGCTCCTACGAGCAGTACTTC,CATSSSAGSYEQYF
TRBD1,TRBJ2-1,once,TRBV28,TGTGCCAGCATTTTGACAGGGGGTAATCCCAATGAGCAGTTCTTC,CASILTGGNPNEQFF
TRBD2,TRBJ2-3,.,TRBV28,TGTGCCAGCAGACTAGCGGGAGGGGGAGATACGCAGTATTTT,CASRLAGGGDTQYF
TRBD1,TRBJ1-3,.,TRBV11-3,TGTGCCAGCAGCTTACCCGGGACAGGAGGTGGAAACACCATATATTTT,CASSLPGTGGGNTIYF
.,TRBJ1-1,few,TRBV7-9,TGTGCCAGCAGCTTAGCTCAGGCGGGAACTGAAGCTTTCTTT,CASSLAQAGTEAFF
.,TRBJ1-1,.,TRBV6-4,TGTGCCAGCAGTGTAGTCACTGAAGCTTTCTTT,CASSVVTEAFF
TRBD2,TRBJ2-1,.,TRBV7-3,TGTGCCAGCACCTATTGGGGGGGTGAGCAGTTCTTC,CASTYWGGEQFF
.,TRBJ1-5,once,TRBV7-2,TGTGCCCTCCATTTTCAGATCGATAGCAATCAGCCCCAGCATTTT,CALHFQIDSNQPQHF
.,TRBJ2-1,.,TRBV7-2,TGTGCCAGCAGCTTATCCTCCGGGACTTACAATGAGCAGTTCTTC,CASSLSSGTYNEQFF
TRBD2,TRBJ2-5,.,TRBV6-6,TGTGCCAGCAGTAAACTCGGGACTAGCGCCCAAGAGACCCAGTACTTC,CASSKLGTSAQETQYF
TRBD2,TRBJ2-1,.,TRBV4-2,TGTGCCAGCAGCCAAGATCCCCCCAGCGGGGGCTACAATGAGCAGTTCTTC,CASSQDPPSGGYNEQFF
TRBD1,TRBJ2-7,.,TRBV30,TGTGCCTGGGTCACACAGGGGACGCCGCGCGAGCAGTACTTC,CAWVTQGTPREQYF
.,TRBJ2-3,once,TRBV5-1,TGCGCCAGCAGCTATCCACAGGGAACAGATACGCAGTATTTT,CASSYPQGTDTQYF
TRBD1,TRBJ2-7,.,TRBV20-1,TGCAGTGCGGACAGGTTAAACGAGCAGTACTTC,CSADRLNEQYF
TRBD1,TRBJ1-5,.,TRBV7-2,TGTGCCAGCAGCCCATTGGGACAGGGAAATCAGCCCCAGCATTTT,CASSPLGQGNQPQHF
.,TRBJ1-2,.,TRBV27,TGTGCCAGCAGTTTCCCAGGGTTCTGGGGCTACACCTTC,CASSFPGFWGYTF
TRBD2,TRBJ2-7,.,TRBV7-9,TGTGCCACAACTAGCGGGGGCTCCTACGAGCAGTACTTC,CATTSGGSYEQYF
TRBD2,TRBJ2-1,once,TRBV6-6,TGTGCCAGCACGATAGCGGGAGGTGACAATGAGCAGTTCTTC,CASTIAGGDNEQFF
TRBD1,TRBJ2-5,once,TRBV5-1,TGCGCCAGCAGCCCGGACAGGCCGCAAGAGACCCAGTACTTC,CASSPDRPQETQYF
.,TRBJ2-4,.,TRBV28,TGTGCCAGCAGTTCAATTCAGGTAGACATTCAGTACTTC,CASSSIQVDIQYF
.,TRBJ1-1,.,TRBV6-5,TGTGCCAGCAGTTTCGGACAGATCATGAACACTGAAGCTTTCTTT,CASSFGQIMNTEAFF
TRBD2,TRBJ2-2,few,TRBV5-4,TGTGCCAGCAGCTTGAAGCGAGCGGGGGGGCTCGGCGGGGAGCTGTTTTTT,CASSLKRAGGLGGELFF
.,TRBJ2-7,.,TRBV5-1,TGCGCCAGCAGCTCTGGGGACATCGGCTCCTACGAGCAGTACTTC,CASSSGDIGSYEQYF
TRBD2,TRBJ2-1,.,TRBV11-1,TGTGCCAGCAGCTTACGAGGTGCGGGAGCTATCTACAATGAGCAGTTCTTC,CASSLRGAGAIYNEQFF
.,TRBJ2-1,.,TRBV18,TGTGCCAGCTCACCTAACTCGGGGGAGCTCAATGAGCAGTTCTTC,CASSPNSGELNEQFF
.,TRBJ2-3,few,TRBV27,TGTGCCAGCAGTTTGACTACTCGGCCAGATACGCAGTATTTT,CASSLTTRPDTQYF
TRBD2,TRBJ2-3,.,TRBV6-1,TGTGCCAGCAGTCGCTCTGGGGGAGGGCCAGATACGCAGTATTTT,CASSRSGGGPDTQYF
TRBD1,TRBJ1-2,.,TRBV11-2,TGTGCCAGCAGCCCGGCCGGGACAGGGTCGTCTAAGGGCTACACCTTC,CASSPAGTGSSKGYTF
.,TRBJ1-1,.,TRBV28,TGTGCCAGCTTTGGGGGCTTGAACACTGAAGCTTTCTTT,CASFGGLNTEAFF
.,TRBJ1-3,few,TRBV13,TGTGCCAGCAGCGATTGGAGGCCTGGAAACACCATATATTTT,CASSDWRPGNTIYF
.,TRBJ1-1,.,TRBV5-1,TGCGCCAGCAGCTTGGCCCCGCTTGGCAGGGTGACTGAAGCTTTCTTT,CASSLAPLGRVTEAFF
TRBD1,TRBJ2-7,.,TRBV5-1,TGCGCCAGCAGCTTGGAACGGACAGGCCCCTACGAGCAGTACTTC,CASSLERTGPYEQYF
.,TRBJ1-2,.,TRBV6-5,TGTGCCAGCAGGGCAGGGTCAGCTAACTATGGCTACACCTTC,CASRAGSANYGYTF
.,TRBJ2-5,.,TRBV27,TGTGCCAGCAGTTTAAGGCTGGGCGAATTCGGCGAGACCCAGTACTTC,CASSLRLGEFGETQYF
.,TRBJ2-5,once,TRBV15,TGTGCCACCAGCAGTACGTGGGGGCCTAACAAAGAGACCCAGTACTTC,CATSSTWGPNKETQYF
.,TRBJ1-5,.,TRBV7-9,TGTGCCAGCAGCTTAGGGGAGGATCAGCCCCAGCATTTT,CASSLGEDQPQHF
.,TRBJ1-2,.,TRBV6-5,TGTGCCAGCAGTTCGTTCGCGGAGAACTATGGCTACACCTTC,CASSSFAENYGYTF
.,TRBJ2-2,.,TRBV5-1,TGCGCCAGCAGCTACCTAGCAGTTAAGAACACCGGGGAGCTGTTTTTT,CASSYLAVKNTGELFF